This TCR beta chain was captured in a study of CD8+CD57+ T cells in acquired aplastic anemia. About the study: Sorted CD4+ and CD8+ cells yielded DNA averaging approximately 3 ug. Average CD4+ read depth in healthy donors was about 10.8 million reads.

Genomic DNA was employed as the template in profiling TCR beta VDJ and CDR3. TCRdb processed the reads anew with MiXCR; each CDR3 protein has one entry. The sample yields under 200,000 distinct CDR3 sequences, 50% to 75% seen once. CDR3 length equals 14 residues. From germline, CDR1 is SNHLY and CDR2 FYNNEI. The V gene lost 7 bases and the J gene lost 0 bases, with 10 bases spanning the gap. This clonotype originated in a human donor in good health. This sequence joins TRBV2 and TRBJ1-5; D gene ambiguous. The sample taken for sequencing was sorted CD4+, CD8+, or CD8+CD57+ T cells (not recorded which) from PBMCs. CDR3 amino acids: CASKEAYSNQPQHF. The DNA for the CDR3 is TGTGCCAGCAAAGAAGCCTATAGCAATCAGCCCCAGCATTTT.